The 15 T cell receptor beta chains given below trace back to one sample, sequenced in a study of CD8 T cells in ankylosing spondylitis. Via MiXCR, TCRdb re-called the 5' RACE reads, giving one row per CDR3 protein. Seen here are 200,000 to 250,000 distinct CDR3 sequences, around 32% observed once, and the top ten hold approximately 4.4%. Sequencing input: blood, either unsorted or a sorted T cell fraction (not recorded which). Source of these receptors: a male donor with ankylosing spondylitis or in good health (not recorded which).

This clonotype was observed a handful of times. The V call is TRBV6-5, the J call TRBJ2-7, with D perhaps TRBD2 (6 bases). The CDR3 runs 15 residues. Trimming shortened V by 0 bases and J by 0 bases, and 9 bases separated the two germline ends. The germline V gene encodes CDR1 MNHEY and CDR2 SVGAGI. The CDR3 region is CASSYSRGSSYEQYF. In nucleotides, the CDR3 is TGTGCCAGCAGTTACTCCCGGGGGAGCTCCTACGAGCAGTACTTC.

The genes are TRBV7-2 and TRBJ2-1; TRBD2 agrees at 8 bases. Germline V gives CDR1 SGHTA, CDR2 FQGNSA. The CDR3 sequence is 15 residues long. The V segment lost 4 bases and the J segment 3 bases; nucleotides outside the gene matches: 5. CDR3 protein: CASSSGGGSYNEQFF. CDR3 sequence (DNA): TGTGCCAGCAGCTCCGGGGGGGGAAGCTACAATGAGCAGTTCTTC.

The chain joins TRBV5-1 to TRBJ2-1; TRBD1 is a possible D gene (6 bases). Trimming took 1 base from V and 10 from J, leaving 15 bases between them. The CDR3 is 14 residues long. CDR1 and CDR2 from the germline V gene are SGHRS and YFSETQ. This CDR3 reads CASSLNRETLEQFF. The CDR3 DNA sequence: TGCGCCAGCAGCTTGAACAGGGAGACCTTAGAGCAGTTCTTC.

The CDR3 sequence is CSAREGETQYF. CDR3 nucleotides: TGCAGTGCTAGAGAGGGGGAGACCCAGTACTTC. V gene TRBV20-1 combines with J gene TRBJ2-5; D is ambiguous. The CDR3 totals 11 residues. V shed 0 bases and J shed 5 bases, with 4 bases lying between them. Germline-derived CDR1 and CDR2 are DFQATT and SNEGSKA (reference sequence).

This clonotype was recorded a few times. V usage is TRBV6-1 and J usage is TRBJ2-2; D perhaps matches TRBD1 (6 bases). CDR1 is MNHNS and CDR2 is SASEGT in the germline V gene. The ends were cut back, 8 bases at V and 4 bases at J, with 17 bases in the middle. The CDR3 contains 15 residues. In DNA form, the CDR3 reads TGTGCCAGCCTTACCCGGGGCAGGGGCACCGGGGAGCTGTTTTTT. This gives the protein CASLTRGRGTGELFF.

DNA for the CDR3: TGTGCCAGCAGCCAAGATGGGCAGGGGTATAGCAATCAGCCCCAGCATTTT. It specifies CASSQDGQGYSNQPQHF. J is TRBJ1-5 and V is TRBV4-2; tentative D call: TRBD1 (6 bases). The CDR3 is made up of 17 amino acids. With 0 bases removed from V and 0 bases from J, the gap between germline ends came to 12 bases. The germline V gene has CDR1 LGHNA and CDR2 YNFKEQ.

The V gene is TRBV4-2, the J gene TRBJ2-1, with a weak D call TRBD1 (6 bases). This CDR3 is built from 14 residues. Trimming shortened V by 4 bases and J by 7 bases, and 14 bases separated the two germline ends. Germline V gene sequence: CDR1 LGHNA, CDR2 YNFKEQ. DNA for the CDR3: TGTGCCAGCAGCCGGGAACTCACAGGGAATGAGCAGTTCTTC. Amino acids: CASSRELTGNEQFF.

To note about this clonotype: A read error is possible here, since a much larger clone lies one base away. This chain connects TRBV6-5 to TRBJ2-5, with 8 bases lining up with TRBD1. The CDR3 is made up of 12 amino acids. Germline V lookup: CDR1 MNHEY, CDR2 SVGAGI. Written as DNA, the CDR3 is TGTGTCACCTCGACAGGGGAGGAGACCCAGTACTTC. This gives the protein CVTSTGEETQYF.

CDR3 loop: CASSDWGGGAGDTQYF. CDR3 sequence (DNA): TGCGCCAGCAGTGATTGGGGCGGGGGGGCCGGAGATACGCAGTATTTT. The chain uses TRBV10-2 and TRBJ2-3; TRBD2 agrees at 9 bases. CDR1 is WSHSY, CDR2 SAAADI, per germline. This CDR3 is 16 amino acids long. Trimming took 3 bases from V and 5 from J; bases not matched to a gene: 9.

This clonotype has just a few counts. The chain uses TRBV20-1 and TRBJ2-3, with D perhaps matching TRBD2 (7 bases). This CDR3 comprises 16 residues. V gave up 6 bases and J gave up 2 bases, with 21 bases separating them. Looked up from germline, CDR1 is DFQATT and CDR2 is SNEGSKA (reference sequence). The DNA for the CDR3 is TGCAGTGCCAATATTTGGGCGGGGGCCGTCACAGATACGCAGTATTTT. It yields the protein CSANIWAGAVTDTQYF.

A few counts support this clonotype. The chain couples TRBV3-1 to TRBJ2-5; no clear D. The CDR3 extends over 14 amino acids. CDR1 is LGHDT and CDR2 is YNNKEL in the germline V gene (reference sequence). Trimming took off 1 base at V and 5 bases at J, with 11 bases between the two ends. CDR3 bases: TGTGCCAGCAGCCAAGGGGCTTCTGGGGAGACCCAGTACTTC. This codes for CASSQGASGETQYF.

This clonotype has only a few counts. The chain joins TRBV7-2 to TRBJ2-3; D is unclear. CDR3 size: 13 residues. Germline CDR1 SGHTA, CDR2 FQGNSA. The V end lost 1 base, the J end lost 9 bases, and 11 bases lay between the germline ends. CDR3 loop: CASSLVRPGTQYF. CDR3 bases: TGTGCCAGCAGCTTAGTTCGCCCAGGCACGCAGTATTTT.

CDR3 coding DNA: TGTGCCAGCAGCTTAGATCCTGGTAGCAGGACAAGAGAGACCCAGTACTTC. Its translation: CASSLDPGSRTRETQYF. The gene calls are TRBV11-2 and TRBJ2-5, with D possibly TRBD1 on 5 matching bases. The germline V gene encodes CDR1 SGHAT and CDR2 FQNNGV. Trimming pared 0 bases from V and 4 bases from J, leaving 18 bases between. This CDR3 is 17 amino acids long.

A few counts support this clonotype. This CDR3 is CASSPARGGVGPQHF. DNA of the CDR3: TGTGCCAGCAGTCCGGCTAGGGGGGGAGTTGGACCCCAGCATTTT. The V call is TRBV6-1, the J call TRBJ1-5, with a tentative D call TRBD1 (6 bases). Per germline, CDR1 MNHNS and CDR2 SASEGT. The CDR3 extends over 15 amino acids. Trimming took off 5 bases at V and 10 bases at J, with 21 bases between the two ends.

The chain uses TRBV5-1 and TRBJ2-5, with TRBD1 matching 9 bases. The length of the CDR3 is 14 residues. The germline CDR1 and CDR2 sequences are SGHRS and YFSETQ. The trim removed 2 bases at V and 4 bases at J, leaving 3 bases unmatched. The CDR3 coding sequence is TGCGCCAGCAGCTTATTGACAGGGGGAGAGACCCAGTACTTC. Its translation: CASSLLTGGETQYF. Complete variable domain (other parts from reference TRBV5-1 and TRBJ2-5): KAGVTQTPRYLIKTRGQQVTLSCSPISGHRSVSWYQQTPGQGLQFLFEYFSETQRNKGNFPGRFSGRQFSNSRSEMNVSTLELGDSALYLCASSLLTGGETQYFGPGTRLLVL.